This T cell receptor beta chain emerged from a study of monozygotic twins with inflammatory bowel disease. Study observations and caveats: Patient-specific immunosuppressive treatments may have made repertoires more variable. Healthy co-twins exceeded IBD patients in TCRbeta diversity as measured by inverse Simpson.

From the 5' RACE reads, TCRdb lists one entry per CDR3 protein and no DNA. The sample yields 150,000 to 200,000 distinct CDR3 sequences, of which the top ten take up around 6.8%. Germline values: CDR1 DFQATT, CDR2 SNEGSKA (reference sequence). The CDR3 has 22 residues. Notes on this clonotype: Its matching antigen is unknown.

The V call is TRBV20-1, the J call TRBJ2-2; TCRdb picks TRBD1, but there is no DNA to check that call. Source material: blood. The clonotype was recovered from a human donor with ulcerative colitis or Crohn's disease, or a healthy co-twin of an affected twin (not recorded which). The CDR3 is CSARGPGFRDRALAGVTGELFF.